The 4 T cell receptor beta chains reported below all come from one sample, sequenced in a study of CD8+ T cells in alopecia areata. Investigators isolated RNA and reverse transcribed it into cDNA to act as the sequencing template. Measured with immunoSEQ multiplex PCR; TCRdb has only the in-frame clones, and not every one. The profile shows approximately 300,000 clones, 55% to 70% of them singletons. The treatment: oral pan-JAK inhibitor, 5-10 mg twice daily. Sequenced material: CD4+ T cells sorted from blood, taken at week 24, from a patient treated with tofacitinib. The receptor source for this set is a human donor with alopecia areata.

In its sample, this clone was seen many times. The gene calls are TRBV9 and TRBJ2-5; tentatively, D is TRBD2 (7 bases). Trimming removed 1 base at V and 4 bases at J, with 17 bases between. CDR1 and CDR2 (germline): SGDLS, YYNGEE. The CDR3 is made up of 16 amino acids. As DNA, the CDR3 is TGTGCCAGCAGCGTAACGGGGGGCTACCAGGGAGAGACCCAGTACTTC. Translating gives CASSVTGGYQGETQYF.

In regard to this clone: The same CDR3 also results from other DNA sequences found in this sample. The rearrangement joins TRBV27 to TRBJ1-2; possibly TRBD1 for D (5 bases). Trimming removed 3 bases from V and 0 bases from J, with 11 bases in between. Germline V gene lookup returns CDR1 MNHEY and CDR2 SMNVEV (reference sequence). The CDR3 loop spans 15 amino acids. CDR3 DNA sequence: TGTGCCAGCAGTTTGGGGGGGTCTCCTAACTATGGCTACACCTTC. Encoded protein: CASSLGGSPNYGYTF.

This clone has only a few counts. The chain joins TRBV29-1 to TRBJ1-1, with D possibly matching TRBD1 (6 bases). The germline V gene has CDR1 SQVTM and CDR2 ANQGSEA. The CDR3 spans 11 residues. V was shortened by 4 bases and J by 7 bases, with 10 bases between the two germline ends. CDR3 in amino acids: CSVGGAIEAFF. In DNA, the CDR3 is TGCAGCGTTGGGGGGGCCATTGAAGCTTTCTTT.

This clone showed up just a few times. This chain links TRBV5-4 with TRBJ2-5, with TRBD2 matching 8 bases. This CDR3 spans 14 amino acids. V lost 4 bases, J lost 5 bases, and 7 bases stayed unmatched. CDR1 and CDR2 (germline): SGHNT, YYREEE (reference sequence). The DNA of the CDR3 is TGTGCCAGCAGCCAGGCGGGGGGCCCCGAGACCCAGTACTTC. This translates into CASSQAGGPETQYF.